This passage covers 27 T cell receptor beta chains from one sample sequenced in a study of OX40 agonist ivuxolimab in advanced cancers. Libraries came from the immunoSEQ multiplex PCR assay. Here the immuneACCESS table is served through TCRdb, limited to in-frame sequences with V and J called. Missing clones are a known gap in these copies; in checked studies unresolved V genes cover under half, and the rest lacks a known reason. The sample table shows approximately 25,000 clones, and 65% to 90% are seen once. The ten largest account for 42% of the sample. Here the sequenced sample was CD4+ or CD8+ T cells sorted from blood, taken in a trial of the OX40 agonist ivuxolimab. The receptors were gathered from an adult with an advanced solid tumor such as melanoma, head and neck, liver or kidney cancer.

Written as DNA, the CDR3 is TGTGCCAGCAGCTTGGTTGTGGGGGGGTACGGTGAGCAGTTCTTC. Protein product: CASSLVVGGYGEQFF. The chain joins TRBV5-4 to TRBJ2-1, with 7 bases matching TRBD2. Trimming at V came to 0 bases and at J to 9 bases, leaving 9 bases not matched to a gene. Germline CDR1 reads SGHNT; CDR2 reads YYREEE (reference sequence). The CDR3 is 15 residues long.

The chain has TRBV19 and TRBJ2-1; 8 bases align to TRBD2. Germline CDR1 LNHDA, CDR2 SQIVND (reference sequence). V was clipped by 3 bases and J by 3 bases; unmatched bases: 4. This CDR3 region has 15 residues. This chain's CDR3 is CASSIASGSYNEQFF. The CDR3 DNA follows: TGTGCCAGTAGTATTGCCAGCGGGAGCTACAATGAGCAGTTCTTC.

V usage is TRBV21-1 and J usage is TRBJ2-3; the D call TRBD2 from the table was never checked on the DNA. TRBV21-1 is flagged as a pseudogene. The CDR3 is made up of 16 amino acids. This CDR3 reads CASSLPGDFCTDTQYF. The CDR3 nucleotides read TGTGCCAGCAGCCTGCCCGGGGACTTTTGCACAGATACGCAGTATTTT.

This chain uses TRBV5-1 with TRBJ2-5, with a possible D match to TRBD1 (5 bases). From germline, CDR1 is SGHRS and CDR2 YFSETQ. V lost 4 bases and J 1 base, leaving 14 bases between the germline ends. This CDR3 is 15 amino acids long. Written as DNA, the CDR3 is TGCGCCAGCAGCAGGGAAGGGGAATTCCAAGAGACCCAGTACTTC. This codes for CASSREGEFQETQYF.

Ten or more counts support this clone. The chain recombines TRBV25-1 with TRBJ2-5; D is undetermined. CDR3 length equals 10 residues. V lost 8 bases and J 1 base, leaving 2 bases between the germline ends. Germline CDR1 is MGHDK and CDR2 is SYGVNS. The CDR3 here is CASGQETQYF. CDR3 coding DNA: TGTGCCAGCGGCCAAGAGACCCAGTACTTC. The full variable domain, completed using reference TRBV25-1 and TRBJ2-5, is EADIYQTPRYLVIGTGKKITLECSQTMGHDKMYWYQQDPGMELHLIHYSYGVNSTEKGDLSSESTVSRIRTEHFPLTLESARPSHTSQYLCASGQETQYFGPGTRLLVL.

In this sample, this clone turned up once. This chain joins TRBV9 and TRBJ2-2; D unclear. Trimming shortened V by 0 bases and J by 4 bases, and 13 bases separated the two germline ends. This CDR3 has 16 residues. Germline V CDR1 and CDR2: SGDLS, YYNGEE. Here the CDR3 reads CASSVGTRLSTGELFF. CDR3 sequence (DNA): TGTGCCAGCAGCGTAGGTACCAGACTGAGCACCGGGGAGCTGTTTTTT.

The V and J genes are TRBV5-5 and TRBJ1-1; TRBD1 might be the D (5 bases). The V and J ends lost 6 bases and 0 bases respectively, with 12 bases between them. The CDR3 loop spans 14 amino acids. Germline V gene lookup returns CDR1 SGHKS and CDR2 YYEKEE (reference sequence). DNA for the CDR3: TGTGCCAGCAACCGGGACCCGATGAACACTGAAGCTTTCTTT. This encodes CASNRDPMNTEAFF.

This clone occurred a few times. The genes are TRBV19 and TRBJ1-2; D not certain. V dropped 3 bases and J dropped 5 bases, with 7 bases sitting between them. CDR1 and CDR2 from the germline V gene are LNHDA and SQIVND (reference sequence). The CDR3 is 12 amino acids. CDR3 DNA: TGTGCCAGTAGTATCGAACAGTATGGCTACACCTTC. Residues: CASSIEQYGYTF.

In DNA, the CDR3 is TGTGCCACCATCTGGGGGGAGCAGTACTTC. It yields the protein CATIWGEQYF. The chain employs TRBV6-1 and TRBJ2-7; D tentatively reads TRBD1 or TRBD2 (5 bases each). Germline V CDR1 and CDR2: MNHNS, SASEGT. The V end was cut by 10 bases, the J end by 7 bases, with 11 bases between. The CDR3 runs 10 residues.

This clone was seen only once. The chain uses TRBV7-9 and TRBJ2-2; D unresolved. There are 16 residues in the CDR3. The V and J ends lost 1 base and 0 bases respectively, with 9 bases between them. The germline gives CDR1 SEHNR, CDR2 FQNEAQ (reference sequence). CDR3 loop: CASSLVGSANTGELFF. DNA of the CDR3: TGTGCCAGCAGCTTAGTGGGCAGCGCGAACACCGGGGAGCTGTTTTTT.

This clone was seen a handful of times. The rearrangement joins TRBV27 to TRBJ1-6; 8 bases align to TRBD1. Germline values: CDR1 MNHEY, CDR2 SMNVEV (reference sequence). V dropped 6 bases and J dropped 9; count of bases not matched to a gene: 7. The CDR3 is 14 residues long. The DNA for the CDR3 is TGTGCCAGCAGACCCACAGGGGGAGTTTCACCCCTCCACTTT. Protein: CASRPTGGVSPLHF.

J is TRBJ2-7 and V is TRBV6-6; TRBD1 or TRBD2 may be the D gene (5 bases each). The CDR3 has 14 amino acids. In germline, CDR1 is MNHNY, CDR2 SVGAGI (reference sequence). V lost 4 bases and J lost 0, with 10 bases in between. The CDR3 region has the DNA TGTGCCAGCAGTTTCCGGGACGGCTCCTACGAGCAGTACTTC. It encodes CASSFRDGSYEQYF.

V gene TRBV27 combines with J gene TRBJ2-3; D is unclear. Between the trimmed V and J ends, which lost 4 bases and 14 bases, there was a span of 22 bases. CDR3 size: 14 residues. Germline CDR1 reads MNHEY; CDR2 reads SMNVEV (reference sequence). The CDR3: CASSSPVGPYTPYF. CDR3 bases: TGTGCCAGCAGTTCCCCGGTAGGGCCCTATACTCCGTATTTT.

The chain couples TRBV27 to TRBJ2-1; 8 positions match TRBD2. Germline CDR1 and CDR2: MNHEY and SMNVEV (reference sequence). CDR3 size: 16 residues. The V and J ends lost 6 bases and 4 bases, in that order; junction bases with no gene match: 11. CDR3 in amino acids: CASSTQAGEGYNEQFF. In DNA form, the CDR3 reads TGTGCCAGCAGCACCCAAGCGGGAGAGGGTTACAATGAGCAGTTCTTC.

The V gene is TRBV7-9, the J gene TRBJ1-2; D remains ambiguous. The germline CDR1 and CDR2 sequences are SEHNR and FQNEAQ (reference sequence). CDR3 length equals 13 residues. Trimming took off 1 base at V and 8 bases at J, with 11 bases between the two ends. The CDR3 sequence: CASSLGGSLGYTF. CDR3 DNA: TGTGCCAGCAGCTTAGGAGGGTCGCTGGGCTACACCTTC.

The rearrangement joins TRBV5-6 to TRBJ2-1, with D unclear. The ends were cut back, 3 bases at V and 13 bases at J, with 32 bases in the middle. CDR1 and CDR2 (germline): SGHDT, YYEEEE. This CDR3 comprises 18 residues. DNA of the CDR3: TGTGCCAGCAGCTCCAGGCTGTGGGTAGCCGATCATCCATCGCTCCAGTTCTTC. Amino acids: CASSSRLWVADHPSLQFF. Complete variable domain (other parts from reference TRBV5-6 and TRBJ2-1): DAGVTQSPTHLIKTRGQQVTLRCSPKSGHDTVSWYQQALGQGPQFIFQYYEEEERQRGNFPDRFSGHQFPNYSSELNVNALLLGDSALYLCASSSRLWVADHPSLQFFGPGTRLTVL.

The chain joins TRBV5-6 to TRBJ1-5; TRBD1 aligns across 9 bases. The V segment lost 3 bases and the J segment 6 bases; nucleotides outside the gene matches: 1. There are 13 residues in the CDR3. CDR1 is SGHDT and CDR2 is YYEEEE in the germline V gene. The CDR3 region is CASSSQGAQPQHF. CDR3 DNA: TGTGCCAGCAGCTCACAGGGGGCTCAGCCCCAGCATTTT.

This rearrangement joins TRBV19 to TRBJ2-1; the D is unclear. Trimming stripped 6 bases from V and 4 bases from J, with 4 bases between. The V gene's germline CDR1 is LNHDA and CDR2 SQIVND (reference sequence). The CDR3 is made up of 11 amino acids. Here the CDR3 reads CASSLYNEQFF. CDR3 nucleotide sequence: TGTGCCAGTAGCCTTTACAATGAGCAGTTCTTC.

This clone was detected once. The CDR3 here is CASSLHRGEARAYGYEQYF. The DNA of the CDR3 is TGTGCCAGCAGCTTACATAGGGGGGAGGCCAGGGCTTACGGTTACGAGCAGTACTTC. The chain recombines TRBV7-8 with TRBJ2-7; D possibly matches TRBD1 or TRBD2 (6 bases each). Germline V gene sequence: CDR1 SGHVS, CDR2 FQNEAQ. CDR3 length: 19 residues. Trimming took off 2 bases at V and 4 bases at J, with 27 bases between the two ends. The full variable domain, its missing parts supplied by reference TRBV7-8 and TRBJ2-7, is GAGVSQSPRYKVAKRGQDVALRCDPISGHVSLFWYQQALGQGPEFLTYFQNEAQLDKSGLPSDRFFAERPEGSVSTLKIQRTQQEDSAVYLCASSLHRGEARAYGYEQYFGPGTRLTVT.

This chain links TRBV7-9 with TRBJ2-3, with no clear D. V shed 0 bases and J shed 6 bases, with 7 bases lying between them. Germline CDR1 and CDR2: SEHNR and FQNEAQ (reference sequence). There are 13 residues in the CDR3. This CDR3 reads CASSLAHGDTQYF. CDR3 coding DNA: TGTGCCAGCAGCTTAGCCCACGGGGATACGCAGTATTTT. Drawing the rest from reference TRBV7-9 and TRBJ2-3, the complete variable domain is DTGVSQNPRHKITKRGQNVTFRCDPISEHNRLYWYRQTLGQGPEFLTYFQNEAQLEKSRLLSDRFSAERPKGSFSTLEIQRTEQGDSAMYLCASSLAHGDTQYFGPGTRLTVL.

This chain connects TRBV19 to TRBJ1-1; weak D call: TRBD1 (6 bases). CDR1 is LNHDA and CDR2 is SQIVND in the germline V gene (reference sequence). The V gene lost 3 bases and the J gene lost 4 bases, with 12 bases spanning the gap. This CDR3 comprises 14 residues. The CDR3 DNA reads TGTGCCAGTAGTATGGGGCAGGGGACCACTGAAGCTTTCTTT. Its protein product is CASSMGQGTTEAFF.

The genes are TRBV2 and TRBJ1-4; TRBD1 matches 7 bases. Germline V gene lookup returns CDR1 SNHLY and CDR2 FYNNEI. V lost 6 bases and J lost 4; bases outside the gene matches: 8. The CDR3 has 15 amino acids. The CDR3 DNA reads TGTGCCAGCAGCCCCGACAGGGATTTTAATGAAAAACTGTTTTTT. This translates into CASSPDRDFNEKLFF.

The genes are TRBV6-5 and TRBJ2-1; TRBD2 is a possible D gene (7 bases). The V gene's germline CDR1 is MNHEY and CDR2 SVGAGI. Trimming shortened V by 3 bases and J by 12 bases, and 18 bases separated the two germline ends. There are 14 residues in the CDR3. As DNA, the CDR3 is TGTGCCAGCAGTTATTCGATCAGGGAGGGGGGGCAGTTCTTC. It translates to CASSYSIREGGQFF.

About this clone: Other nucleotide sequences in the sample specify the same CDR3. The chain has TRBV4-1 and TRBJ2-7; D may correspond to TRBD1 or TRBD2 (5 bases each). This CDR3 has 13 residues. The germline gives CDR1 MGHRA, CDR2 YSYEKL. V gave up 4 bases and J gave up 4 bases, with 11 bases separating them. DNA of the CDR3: TGCGCCAGCAGCCCTGTCGGGGCTTACGAGCAGTACTTC. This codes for CASSPVGAYEQYF.

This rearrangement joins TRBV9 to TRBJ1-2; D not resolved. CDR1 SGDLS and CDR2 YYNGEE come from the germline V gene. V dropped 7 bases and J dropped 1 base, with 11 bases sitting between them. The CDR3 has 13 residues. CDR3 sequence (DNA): TGTGCCAGCTGGAACGCCATTAACTATGGCTACACCTTC. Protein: CASWNAINYGYTF.

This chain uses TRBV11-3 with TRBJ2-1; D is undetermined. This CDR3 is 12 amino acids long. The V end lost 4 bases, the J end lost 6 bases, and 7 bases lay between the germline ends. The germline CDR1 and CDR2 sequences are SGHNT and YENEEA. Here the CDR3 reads CASSSKGNEQFF. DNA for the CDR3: TGTGCCAGCAGCTCCAAGGGCAATGAGCAGTTCTTC. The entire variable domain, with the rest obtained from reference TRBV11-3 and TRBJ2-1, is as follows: EAGVVQSPRYKIIEKKQPVAFWCNPISGHNTLYWYLQNLGQGPELLIRYENEEAVDDSQLPKDRFSAERLKGVDSTLKIQPAELGDSAVYLCASSSKGNEQFFGPGTRLTVL.

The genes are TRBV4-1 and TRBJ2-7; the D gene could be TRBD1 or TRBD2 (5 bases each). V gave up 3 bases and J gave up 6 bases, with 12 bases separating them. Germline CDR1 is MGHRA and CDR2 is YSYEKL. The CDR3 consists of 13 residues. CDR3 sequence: CASSQWKGTEQYF. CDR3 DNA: TGCGCCAGCAGCCAGTGGAAAGGGACCGAGCAGTACTTC.